This T cell receptor beta chain originates from a study of human T cells and chemical hapten exposure. Time point: patch test 1, 2 weeks after DPC sensitization. The treatment was: therapeutic diphenylcyclopropenone sensitization with weekly scalp DPC. Extraction yielded total RNA from whole blood (unfractionated). TCRdb reprocessed the RACE reads with MiXCR, giving one entry per CDR3 protein. This table has 40,000 to 65,000 distinct CDR3 sequences, around 10% appearing once. Sample: whole blood, taken in connection with sensitization to the hapten diphenylcyclopropenone (DPC). The source is a woman between 35 and 50 years old with alopecia areata. Some clones in this sample may be carry-over from other donors' samples.

CDR3 DNA: TGTGCCAGCAGTAGCGGGGGGGCCACAGATACGCAGTATTTT. As protein: CASSSGGATDTQYF. J is TRBJ2-3 and V is TRBV6-2 or TRBV6-3; 10 nucleotides agree with TRBD2. The CDR3 consists of 14 residues. The V gene end was trimmed by 5 bases and the J gene end by 2 bases; junction bases not matched to a gene: 1. Per germline, CDR1 MNHEY and CDR2 SVGEGT.